Listed here are 2 T cell receptor beta chains from one sample, sequenced in a study of T cells in Graves' hyperthyroidism and ophthalmopathy. Amplification of TCR beta CDR3 regions was performed using RNA transcripts as template. TCR CDR3 underwent first-round RT-PCR with the HTBI primer set. TCRdb re-derived calls from the multiplex PCR reads in MiXCR, one entry per CDR3 protein. The sample holds approximately 690,000 distinct CDR3 sequences, roughly 20% seen once. The sample was blood. The receptors stem from a man aged 25-45 years with Graves' ophthalmopathy.

This clonotype was seen at least ten times. The chain employs TRBV3-1 and TRBJ2-1; possible D gene TRBD2, 5 bases. CDR3 length: 15 residues. V dropped 0 bases and J dropped 6 bases, with 12 bases sitting between them. Per the germline V gene, CDR1 is LGHDT and CDR2 is YNNKEL (reference sequence). The CDR3 loop reads CASSQDTRRVNEQFF. The CDR3 DNA is TGTGCCAGCAGCCAAGATACTAGGCGGGTCAATGAGCAGTTCTTC.

This clonotype was seen only once. The J gene is TRBJ2-7, the V gene TRBV4-3, with 7 bases identical to TRBD1. Germline V gene lookup returns CDR1 LGHNA and CDR2 YSLEER. CDR3 size: 13 residues. The ends lost 3 bases at V and 6 bases at J; junction bases unmatched: 5. CDR3 region: CASSQDSGGEQYF. CDR3 DNA: TGCGCCAGCAGCCAGGACTCAGGGGGCGAGCAGTACTTC.